This T cell receptor (beta chain) derives from a study of graft-versus-host responses after intestinal transplantation. About the study: Recipients were given multivisceral, liver-intestinal, or isolated intestinal transplants. General study results and limits: Allografts from individuals with graft-donor T cell macrochimerism displayed high graft-versus-host to host-versus-graft clonal ratios. Early after transplant, HvG declines were associated with peak levels of circulating GvH clones.

Sequencing was performed with immunoSEQ multiplex PCR; in TCRdb, only in-frame clones are kept and a portion is missing. Among 75,000 to 95,000 clones, more than 85% were seen once, and the ten largest hold 1.5% to 2%. This CDR3 has 16 residues. CDR1 MNHEY and CDR2 SMNVEV come from the germline V gene (reference sequence). Unmatched junction bases numbered 13, after V lost 5 bases and J lost 4 bases. Concerning this clone: The target antigen is unknown.

The specimen comprised unstimulated CD8+ T cells sorted from spleen or lymph node cells, sampled before intestinal transplant. This chain connects TRBV27 to TRBJ1-2, with 7 bases lining up with TRBD1. The receptor's source is a human donor who received an intestinal transplant. The CDR3: CASSLLPLDRLYGYTF. The CDR3 nucleotides read TGTGCCAGCAGTCTCCTACCCCTGGACAGGCTCTATGGCTACACCTTC.